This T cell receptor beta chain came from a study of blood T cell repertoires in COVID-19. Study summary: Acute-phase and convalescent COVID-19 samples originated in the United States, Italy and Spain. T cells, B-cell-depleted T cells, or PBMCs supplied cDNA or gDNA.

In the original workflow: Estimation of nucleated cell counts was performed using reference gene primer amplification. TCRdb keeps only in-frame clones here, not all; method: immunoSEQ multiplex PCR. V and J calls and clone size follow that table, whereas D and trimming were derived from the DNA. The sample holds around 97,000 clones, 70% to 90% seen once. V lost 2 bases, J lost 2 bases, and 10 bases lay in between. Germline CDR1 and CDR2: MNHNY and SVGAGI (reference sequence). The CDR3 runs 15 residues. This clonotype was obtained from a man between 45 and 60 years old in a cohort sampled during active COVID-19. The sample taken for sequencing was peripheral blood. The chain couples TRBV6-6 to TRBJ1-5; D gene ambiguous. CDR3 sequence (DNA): TGTGCCAGCAGTTACGGTTTAGAGGGCAATCAGCCCCAGCATTTT. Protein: CASSYGLEGNQPQHF.